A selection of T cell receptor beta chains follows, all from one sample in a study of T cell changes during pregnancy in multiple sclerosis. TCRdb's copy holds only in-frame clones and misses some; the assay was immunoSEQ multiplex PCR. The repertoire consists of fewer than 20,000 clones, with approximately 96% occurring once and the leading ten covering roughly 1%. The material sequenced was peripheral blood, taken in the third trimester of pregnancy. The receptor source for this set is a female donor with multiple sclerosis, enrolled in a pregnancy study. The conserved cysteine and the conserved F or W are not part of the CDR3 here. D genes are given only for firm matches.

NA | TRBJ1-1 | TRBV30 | AWSAIGTEAF
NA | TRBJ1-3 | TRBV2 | ASSGVFQGKDTIY
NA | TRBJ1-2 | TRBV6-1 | ASRLQDPYGYT
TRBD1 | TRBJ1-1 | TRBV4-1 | ASSQDRPSTGSLNTEAF
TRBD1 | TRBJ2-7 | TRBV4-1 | ASSPFTGTASYEQY
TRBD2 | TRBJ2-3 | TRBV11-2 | ASSRTGGHRADTQY
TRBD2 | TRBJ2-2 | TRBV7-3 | ASSPVGSGVNTGELF
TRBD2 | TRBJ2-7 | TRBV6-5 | AAGGSYEQY
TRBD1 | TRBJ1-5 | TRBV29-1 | SAKTGGNQPQH
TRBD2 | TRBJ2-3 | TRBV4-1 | ASSQDTSGRDTQY
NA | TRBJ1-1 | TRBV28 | ASSLRFLQAQGGSTEAF
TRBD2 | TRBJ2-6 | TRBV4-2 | ASSHDSSGGASSGANVLT
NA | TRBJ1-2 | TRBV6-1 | ASSVRGNGYT
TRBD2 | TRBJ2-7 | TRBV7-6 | ASKRGPSSYEQY
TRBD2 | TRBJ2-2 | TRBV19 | ASKGTSGRVSNTGELF
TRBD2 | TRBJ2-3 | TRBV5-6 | ASSPGLAGGDTQY
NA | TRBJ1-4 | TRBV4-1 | ASSQVSADIREKLF
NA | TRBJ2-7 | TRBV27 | ASSSQGYEQY
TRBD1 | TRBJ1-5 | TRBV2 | ASSGTGNQPQH
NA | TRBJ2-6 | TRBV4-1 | ASSQEGGSGANVLT
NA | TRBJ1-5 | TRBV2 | ASSTRQAFQPQH
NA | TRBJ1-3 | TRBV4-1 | ASSHLPGEGNTIY
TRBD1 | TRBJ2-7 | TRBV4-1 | ASSQPDRGTYEQY
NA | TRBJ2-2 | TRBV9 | ASSPHDGGNTGELF
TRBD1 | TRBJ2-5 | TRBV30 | AWSVGTEETQY
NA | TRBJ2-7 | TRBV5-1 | ASSWGTGGAGEGYEQY
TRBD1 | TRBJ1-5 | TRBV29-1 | SVSEGAQPQH
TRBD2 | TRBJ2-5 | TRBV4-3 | ASSQEIGGASETQY
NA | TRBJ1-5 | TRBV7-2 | ASSFSRGKGQPQH
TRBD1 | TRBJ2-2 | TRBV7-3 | ASSLLGQGAGELF
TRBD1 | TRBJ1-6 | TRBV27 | ASSNRQGQYNSPFH
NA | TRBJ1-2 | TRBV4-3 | ASSTKRFSGSEGYT
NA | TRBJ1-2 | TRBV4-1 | ASSQDRQQNYGYT
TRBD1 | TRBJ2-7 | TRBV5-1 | ASSSRPGQGYEQY
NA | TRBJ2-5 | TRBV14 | ASSQDRGLQETQY
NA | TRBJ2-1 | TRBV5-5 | ASSLWDGRYNEQF
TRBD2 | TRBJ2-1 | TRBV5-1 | ASSLAALAGANEQF
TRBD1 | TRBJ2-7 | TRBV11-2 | ASSLSTGDSYEQY
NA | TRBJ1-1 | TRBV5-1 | ASSHLGHTEAF
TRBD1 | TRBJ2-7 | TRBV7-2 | ASSPTRGQSYEQY
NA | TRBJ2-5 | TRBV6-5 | ASSYSREPQETQY